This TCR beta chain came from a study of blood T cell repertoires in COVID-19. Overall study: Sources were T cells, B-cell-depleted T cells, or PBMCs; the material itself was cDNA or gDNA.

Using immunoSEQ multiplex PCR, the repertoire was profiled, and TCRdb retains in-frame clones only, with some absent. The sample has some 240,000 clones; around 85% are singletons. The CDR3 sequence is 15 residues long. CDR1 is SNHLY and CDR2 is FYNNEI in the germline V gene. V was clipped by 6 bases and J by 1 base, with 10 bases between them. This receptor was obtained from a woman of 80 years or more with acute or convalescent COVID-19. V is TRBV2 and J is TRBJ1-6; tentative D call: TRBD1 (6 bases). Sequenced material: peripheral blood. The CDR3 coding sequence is TGTGCCAGCAGGCCTGGACAGTCCTATAATTCACCCCTCCACTTT. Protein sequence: CASRPGQSYNSPLHF. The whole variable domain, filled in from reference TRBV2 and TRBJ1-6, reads EPEVTQTPSHQVTQMGQEVILRCVPISNHLYFYWYRQILGQKVEFLVSFYNNEISEKSEIFDDQFSVERPDGSNFTLKIRSTKLEDSAMYFCASRPGQSYNSPLHFGNGTRLTVT.